A selection of T cell receptor beta chains follows, all from one sample in a study of shared clonotypes between healthy human individuals. The table came from immunoSEQ multiplex PCR; TCRdb's copy has only in-frame clones and leaves some out. The sample holds more than 400,000 clones; approximately 95% are singletons and the top ten take about 0.059%. The sample comprised naive CD4+ T cells sorted from blood. These receptors were taken from a woman aged 30 to 39 in good health. Each CDR3 is given with its conserved first and last residue. A D gene is named only where the DNA matches it firmly. Some rows have no size entry. The others give once, few or many, or a class for an expanded clone.

d_call: TRBD1
j_call: TRBJ1-1
clone_size: .
v_call: TRBV19
cdr3_nt: TGTGCCAGTAGTATGACCGGGACAGGGCGGCTAGACACTGAAGCTTTCTTT
cdr3_aa: CASSMTGTGRLDTEAFF

d_call: .
j_call: TRBJ1-1
clone_size: .
v_call: TRBV6-1
cdr3_nt: TGTGCCAGCAGTGGCTCCGGGGGGGTGAACACTGAAGCTTTCTTT
cdr3_aa: CASSGSGGVNTEAFF

d_call: TRBD2
j_call: TRBJ2-5
clone_size: once
v_call: TRBV5-1
cdr3_nt: TGCGCCAGCAGCCGTAGCGGGAGGGACCAAGAGACCCAGTACTTC
cdr3_aa: CASSRSGRDQETQYF

d_call: .
j_call: TRBJ1-5
clone_size: few
v_call: TRBV29-1
cdr3_nt: TGCAGCGTTCCCTTCACCTTCGAGCCCCAGCATTTT
cdr3_aa: CSVPFTFEPQHF

d_call: .
j_call: TRBJ1-5
clone_size: .
v_call: TRBV4-2
cdr3_nt: TGTGCCAGCAGCCTCCCGAATCAGCCCCAGCATTTT
cdr3_aa: CASSLPNQPQHF

d_call: TRBD1
j_call: TRBJ1-6
clone_size: .
v_call: TRBV5-4
cdr3_nt: TGTGCCAGCAGCTCGGACAGGGGGCGTTCACCCCTCCACTTT
cdr3_aa: CASSSDRGRSPLHF

d_call: TRBD1
j_call: TRBJ1-1
clone_size: .
v_call: TRBV28
cdr3_nt: TGTGCCAGCAGTTTAACAGGGGGCGTGAACACTGAAGCTTTCTTT
cdr3_aa: CASSLTGGVNTEAFF

d_call: .
j_call: TRBJ2-3
clone_size: .
v_call: TRBV6-6
cdr3_nt: TGTGCCAGCAGTTACTTATCCCGGGCTACAGATACGCAGTATTTT
cdr3_aa: CASSYLSRATDTQYF

d_call: .
j_call: TRBJ1-1
clone_size: .
v_call: TRBV29-1
cdr3_nt: TGCAGCGTTAATGACGGCGGATGGACTGAAGCTTTCTTT
cdr3_aa: CSVNDGGWTEAFF

d_call: TRBD2
j_call: TRBJ2-1
clone_size: .
v_call: TRBV5-1
cdr3_nt: TGCGCCAGCAGCGATTTAGCGGGACTGTTTGATGAGCAGTTCTTC
cdr3_aa: CASSDLAGLFDEQFF

d_call: .
j_call: TRBJ2-2
clone_size: .
v_call: TRBV28
cdr3_nt: TGTGCCAGCAGTTTAAGTGGGGGGATGACAGGGATCGGGGAGCTGTTTTTT
cdr3_aa: CASSLSGGMTGIGELFF

d_call: TRBD1
j_call: TRBJ1-2
clone_size: .
v_call: TRBV19
cdr3_nt: TGTGCCAGTAGGAGGGACAGCGGTAACTATGGCTACACCTTC
cdr3_aa: CASRRDSGNYGYTF

d_call: .
j_call: TRBJ2-7
clone_size: .
v_call: TRBV28
cdr3_nt: TGTGCCAGCAGTGGGAGGGACACCTACTCCTACGAGCAGTACTTC
cdr3_aa: CASSGRDTYSYEQYF

d_call: .
j_call: TRBJ1-5
clone_size: .
v_call: TRBV7-8
cdr3_nt: TGTGCCAGCAGCTTCTCGGTCCGAAGCAATCAGCCCCAGCATTTT
cdr3_aa: CASSFSVRSNQPQHF

d_call: .
j_call: TRBJ2-1
clone_size: .
v_call: TRBV19
cdr3_nt: TGTGCCAGTAGTGGAGGAGGGAATGAGCAGTTCTTC
cdr3_aa: CASSGGGNEQFF

d_call: .
j_call: TRBJ2-5
clone_size: once
v_call: TRBV5-4
cdr3_nt: TGTGCCAGCAGCTTGGGGTGGGCGAAAGAAGAGACCCAGTACTTC
cdr3_aa: CASSLGWAKEETQYF

d_call: .
j_call: TRBJ2-5
clone_size: .
v_call: TRBV21-1
cdr3_nt: TGTGCCAGCAGCAAAGTTTCTTCGCGTACCCAGTACTTC
cdr3_aa: CASSKVSSRTQYF

d_call: .
j_call: TRBJ2-5
clone_size: .
v_call: TRBV27
cdr3_nt: TGTGCCAGCGGACGAGCAGGGAACCAAGAGACCCAGTACTTC
cdr3_aa: CASGRAGNQETQYF

d_call: .
j_call: TRBJ2-3
clone_size: .
v_call: TRBV5-4
cdr3_nt: TGTGCCAGCAGCTTGGATCCAGCGGGCGAAGATACGCAGTATTTT
cdr3_aa: CASSLDPAGEDTQYF

d_call: TRBD2
j_call: TRBJ2-5
clone_size: .
v_call: TRBV7-2
cdr3_nt: TGTGCCAGCAGCCAGGGACTAGCGGGAGAGACCCAGTACTTC
cdr3_aa: CASSQGLAGETQYF

d_call: .
j_call: TRBJ2-1
clone_size: .
v_call: TRBV29-1
cdr3_nt: TGCAGCGTTGAAATGTTACTCGGGGGCTATGAGCAGTTCTTC
cdr3_aa: CSVEMLLGGYEQFF

d_call: .
j_call: TRBJ1-5
clone_size: .
v_call: TRBV5-6
cdr3_nt: TGTGCCAGCAGCTTGTTCGGGATCAATCAGCCCCAGCATTTT
cdr3_aa: CASSLFGINQPQHF

d_call: .
j_call: TRBJ2-1
clone_size: .
v_call: TRBV27
cdr3_nt: TGTGCCAGCACAATTTCAGCGTTTAACAATGAGCAGTTCTTC
cdr3_aa: CASTISAFNNEQFF

d_call: .
j_call: TRBJ2-5
clone_size: .
v_call: TRBV5-1
cdr3_nt: TGCGCCAGCAGCCTCTTTGGGGGCCCTCCGCAGTACTTC
cdr3_aa: CASSLFGGPPQYF

d_call: TRBD1
j_call: TRBJ2-7
clone_size: .
v_call: TRBV30
cdr3_nt: TGTGCCTGGAGTGCGGACAGGAGCTCCTACGAGCAGTACTTC
cdr3_aa: CAWSADRSSYEQYF

d_call: TRBD1
j_call: TRBJ1-6
clone_size: .
v_call: TRBV4-1
cdr3_nt: TGCGCCAGCAGCCAAGGTGAGGACAGGAATTCACCCCTCCACTTT
cdr3_aa: CASSQGEDRNSPLHF

d_call: .
j_call: TRBJ2-1
clone_size: .
v_call: TRBV27
cdr3_nt: TGTGCCAGCAGTCCCTTAGGACTGTATTCCTACAATGAGCAGTTCTTC
cdr3_aa: CASSPLGLYSYNEQFF

d_call: .
j_call: TRBJ1-2
clone_size: .
v_call: TRBV6-4
cdr3_nt: TGTGCCAGCAGTGCCGGGGATGGCTACACCTTC
cdr3_aa: CASSAGDGYTF

d_call: TRBD1
j_call: TRBJ2-7
clone_size: .
v_call: TRBV28
cdr3_nt: TGTGCCACCACGGGACAGACCTACGAGCAGTACTTC
cdr3_aa: CATTGQTYEQYF

d_call: TRBD1
j_call: TRBJ2-7
clone_size: .
v_call: TRBV4-2
cdr3_nt: TGTGCCAGCAGCCGACCGGGACAGGGACCCCCCAGTGCCTATTACGAGCAGTACTTC
cdr3_aa: CASSRPGQGPPSAYYEQYF

d_call: .
j_call: TRBJ2-1
clone_size: .
v_call: TRBV29-1
cdr3_nt: TGCAGCGTCCCTTTACTAGGCAATGAGCAGTTCTTC
cdr3_aa: CSVPLLGNEQFF

d_call: .
j_call: TRBJ2-7
clone_size: .
v_call: TRBV5-1
cdr3_nt: TGCGCCAGCAGCTTGGGGTTAGGCGGCTCCTACGAGCAGTACTTC
cdr3_aa: CASSLGLGGSYEQYF

d_call: TRBD2
j_call: TRBJ2-1
clone_size: .
v_call: TRBV19
cdr3_nt: TGTGCCAGTAGTTCCCTCTCTAGCGGGAGGATTGGGCCCTACAATGAGCAGTTCTTC
cdr3_aa: CASSSLSSGRIGPYNEQFF

d_call: TRBD2
j_call: TRBJ2-3
clone_size: .
v_call: TRBV5-1
cdr3_nt: TGCGCCAGCAGCCCGCGTGCGGGAGCAGATACGCAGTATTTT
cdr3_aa: CASSPRAGADTQYF

d_call: TRBD1
j_call: TRBJ1-2
clone_size: .
v_call: TRBV6-1
cdr3_nt: TGTGCCAGCAGCCTAACCGACAGGGCGGACGGCTACACCTTC
cdr3_aa: CASSLTDRADGYTF

d_call: .
j_call: TRBJ1-1
clone_size: .
v_call: TRBV5-1
cdr3_nt: TGCGCCAGCAGCTTGGCGTCAGGGAGGGGAATGAACACTGAAGCTTTCTTT
cdr3_aa: CASSLASGRGMNTEAFF

d_call: TRBD1
j_call: TRBJ2-2
clone_size: .
v_call: TRBV5-1
cdr3_nt: TGCGCCAGCAGTCCCGGGACAGCGAACACCGGGGAGCTGTTTTTT
cdr3_aa: CASSPGTANTGELFF

d_call: TRBD1
j_call: TRBJ1-4
clone_size: .
v_call: TRBV5-5
cdr3_nt: TGTGCCAGCAGCTTGCGGGACAGGGCGGCGGCTAATGAAAAACTGTTTTTT
cdr3_aa: CASSLRDRAAANEKLFF

d_call: TRBD1
j_call: TRBJ1-2
clone_size: .
v_call: TRBV6-6
cdr3_nt: TGTGCCAGCAGTCCTCAAAGACAGGGTTTGAGTTACACCTTC
cdr3_aa: CASSPQRQGLSYTF

d_call: .
j_call: TRBJ1-2
clone_size: .
v_call: TRBV28
cdr3_nt: TGTGCCAGCAGTCCGGGATTTATACAGGGACCCCGGGCCTTATATGGCTACACCTTC
cdr3_aa: CASSPGFIQGPRALYGYTF

d_call: TRBD1
j_call: TRBJ2-7
clone_size: .
v_call: TRBV28
cdr3_nt: TGTGCCAGCAGTTCGACAGGGAGCTCCTACGAGCAGTACTTC
cdr3_aa: CASSSTGSSYEQYF

d_call: TRBD1
j_call: TRBJ2-5
clone_size: .
v_call: TRBV19
cdr3_nt: TGTGCCAGTAGTATTCGACAGGGGGCCCAAGAGACCCAGTACTTC
cdr3_aa: CASSIRQGAQETQYF

d_call: .
j_call: TRBJ2-5
clone_size: .
v_call: TRBV4-1
cdr3_nt: TGCGCCAGCAGCCGGACTACAGGGACTGGGGAGACCCAGTACTTC
cdr3_aa: CASSRTTGTGETQYF

d_call: .
j_call: TRBJ1-2
clone_size: .
v_call: TRBV6-1
cdr3_nt: TGTGCCAGCAGTGAAGCAGGGGGATATAGGGGCTACACCTTC
cdr3_aa: CASSEAGGYRGYTF

d_call: .
j_call: TRBJ2-7
clone_size: .
v_call: TRBV6-5
cdr3_nt: TGTGCCAGCTGCTCAGGGGGAGGCGAGCAGTACTTC
cdr3_aa: CASCSGGGEQYF

d_call: .
j_call: TRBJ2-3
clone_size: .
v_call: TRBV18
cdr3_nt: TGTGCCAGCTCAACCGGACAGTTCACAGATACGCAGTATTTT
cdr3_aa: CASSTGQFTDTQYF

d_call: TRBD2
j_call: TRBJ2-1
clone_size: once
v_call: TRBV7-2
cdr3_nt: TGTGCCAGCAGCTTAATGCCGGGGGGGACTAGCGGGAGAAATGAGCAGTTCTTC
cdr3_aa: CASSLMPGGTSGRNEQFF

d_call: .
j_call: TRBJ2-5
clone_size: .
v_call: TRBV2
cdr3_nt: TGTGCCAGCAGCCCCCTCGGCGGGAATCAAGAGACCCAGTACTTC
cdr3_aa: CASSPLGGNQETQYF

d_call: .
j_call: TRBJ2-1
clone_size: .
v_call: TRBV15
cdr3_nt: TGTGCCACCAGCAGAGATGGGACGGCCTACAATGAGCAGTTCTTC
cdr3_aa: CATSRDGTAYNEQFF